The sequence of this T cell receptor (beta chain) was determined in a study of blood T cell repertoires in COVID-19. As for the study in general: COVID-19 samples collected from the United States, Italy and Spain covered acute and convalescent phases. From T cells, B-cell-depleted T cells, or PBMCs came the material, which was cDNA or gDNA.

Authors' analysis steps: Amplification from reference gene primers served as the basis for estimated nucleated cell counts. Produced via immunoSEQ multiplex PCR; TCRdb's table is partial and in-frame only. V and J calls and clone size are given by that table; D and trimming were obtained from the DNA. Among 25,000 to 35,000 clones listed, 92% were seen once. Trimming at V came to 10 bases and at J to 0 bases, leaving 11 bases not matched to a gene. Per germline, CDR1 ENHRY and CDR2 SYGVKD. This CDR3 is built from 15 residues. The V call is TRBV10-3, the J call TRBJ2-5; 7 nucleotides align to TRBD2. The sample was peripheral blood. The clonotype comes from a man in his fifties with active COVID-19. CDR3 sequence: CATQGGEGNQETQYF. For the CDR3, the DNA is TGTGCCACCCAGGGCGGGGAGGGAAACCAAGAGACCCAGTACTTC.